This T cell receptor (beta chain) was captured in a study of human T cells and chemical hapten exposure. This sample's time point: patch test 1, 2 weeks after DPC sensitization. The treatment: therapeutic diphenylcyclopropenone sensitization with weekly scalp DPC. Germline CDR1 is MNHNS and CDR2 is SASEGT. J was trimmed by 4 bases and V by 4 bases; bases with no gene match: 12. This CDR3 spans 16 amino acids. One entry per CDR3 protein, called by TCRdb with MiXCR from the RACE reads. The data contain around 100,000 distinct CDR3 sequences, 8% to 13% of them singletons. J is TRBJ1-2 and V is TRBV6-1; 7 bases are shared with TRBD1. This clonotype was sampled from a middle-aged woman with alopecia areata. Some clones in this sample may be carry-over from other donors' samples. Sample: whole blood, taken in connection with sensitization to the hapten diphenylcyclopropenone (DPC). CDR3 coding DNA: TGTGCCAGCAGTGGACCGACAGGGACGGCCCTCTATGGCTACACCTTC. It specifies CASSGPTGTALYGYTF.